These T cell receptor beta chains were read from a single sample in a study of OX40 agonist ivuxolimab in advanced cancers. Method: immunoSEQ multiplex PCR; TCRdb's copy keeps in-frame clones and lacks some. The top ten clones hold more than 1.5% of a sample with more than 40,000 clones, about four fifths of them seen once. Source: CD4+ or CD8+ T cells sorted from blood, taken in a trial of the OX40 agonist ivuxolimab. The receptors originated from an adult with an advanced solid tumor such as melanoma, head and neck, liver or kidney cancer. Each CDR3 is given with its conserved first and last residue. The D gene is left open where the match is weak. The listing skips clone size in some rows; elsewhere it reads once, few, many or a size class.

d_gene,v_gene,j_gene,abundance,CDR3aa,CDR3nt
NA,TRBV5-1,TRBJ2-1,NA,CASRLQDRWGEQFF,TGCGCCAGCAGGCTACAGGACCGATGGGGTGAGCAGTTCTTC
TRBD1,TRBV18,TRBJ2-3,NA,CASSPMGQGTTDTQYF,TGTGCCAGCTCACCAATGGGACAGGGCACCACAGATACGCAGTATTTT
TRBD2,TRBV19,TRBJ2-3,once,CASSIGEGSTDTQYF,TGTGCCAGTAGTATAGGGGAGGGGAGCACAGATACGCAGTATTTT
NA,TRBV5-4,TRBJ2-7,NA,CASSLDRPPYEQYF,TGTGCCAGCAGCTTGGACAGACCACCTTACGAGCAGTACTTC
NA,TRBV7-2,TRBJ2-4,few,CASSPGYKAKNIQYF,TGTGCCAGCAGCCCCGGGTACAAAGCCAAAAACATTCAGTACTTC
NA,TRBV6-6,TRBJ2-5,few,CASSYSGGLTETQYF,TGTGCCAGCAGTTACTCCGGGGGGCTGACGGAGACCCAGTACTTC
NA,TRBV6-6,TRBJ2-7,NA,CASSYRRGGYYEQYF,TGTGCCAGCAGCTACAGAAGGGGAGGATACTACGAGCAGTACTTC
TRBD1,TRBV28,TRBJ2-6,NA,CASSLRGLSSGANVLTF,TGTGCCAGCAGTTTAAGGGGGCTCTCCTCTGGGGCCAACGTCCTGACTTTC
NA,TRBV5-5,TRBJ2-1,NA,CASRFTGAHNEQFF,TGTGCCAGCAGGTTCACGGGGGCCCACAATGAGCAGTTCTTC
NA,TRBV25-1,TRBJ2-3,NA,CASSNRGGDTQYF,TGTGCCTCCAGCAACAGGGGGGGAGATACGCAGTATTTT
TRBD1,TRBV2,TRBJ2-5,NA,CASSERQGAGTQYF,TGTGCCAGCAGTGAACGGCAGGGGGCCGGGACCCAGTACTTC
TRBD2,TRBV4-1,TRBJ2-1,NA,CASSRGLAGVSSYNEQFF,TGCGCCAGCAGCCGTGGACTAGCGGGGGTGAGCTCCTACAATGAGCAGTTCTTC
NA,TRBV28,TRBJ2-6,NA,CASSFWASGANVLTF,TGTGCCAGCAGTTTTTGGGCCTCTGGGGCCAACGTCCTGACTTTC
TRBD2,TRBV2,TRBJ2-3,NA,CASSEEAGGAFTQYF,TGTGCCAGCAGTGAAGAAGCGGGGGGGGCCTTTACGCAGTATTTT
TRBD1,TRBV11-2,TRBJ1-2,NA,CASSLGDRGYYGYTF,TGTGCCAGCAGCTTAGGGGACAGGGGGTACTATGGCTACACCTTC
TRBD2,TRBV11-2,TRBJ2-2,NA,CASTPSAGGGYTGELFF,TGTGCCAGCACACCCTCGGCGGGGGGCGGGTACACCGGGGAGCTGTTTTTT
NA,TRBV6-5,TRBJ1-3,NA,CASSMNRGSGNTIYF,TGTGCCAGCAGTATGAACCGCGGCTCTGGAAACACCATATATTTT
NA,TRBV5-6,TRBJ1-4,NA,CASSLPGRNEKLFF,TGTGCCAGCAGCCTGCCGGGTAGGAATGAAAAACTGTTTTTT
NA,TRBV4-1,TRBJ2-3,NA,CASSQAGQARVTDTQYF,TGCGCCAGCAGCCAAGCAGGGCAGGCCCGGGTCACAGATACGCAGTATTTT
TRBD1,TRBV5-1,TRBJ2-2,few,CASSFWGQGASGELFF,TGCGCCAGCAGCTTTTGGGGACAGGGGGCCTCCGGGGAGCTGTTTTTT
TRBD2,TRBV6-5,TRBJ2-7,NA,CASRYRTSGPYEQYF,TGTGCCAGCAGATACCGGACTAGCGGGCCCTACGAGCAGTACTTC
NA,TRBV7-9,TRBJ1-5,NA,CASSFRGDQPQHF,TGTGCCAGCAGCTTTAGGGGCGATCAGCCCCAGCATTTT
NA,TRBV5-1,TRBJ1-1,once,CASSLDTEAFF,TGCGCCAGCAGCTTGGACACTGAAGCTTTCTTT
TRBD1,TRBV10-3,TRBJ2-1,NA,CAMKGQGGYNEQFF,TGTGCCATGAAGGGACAGGGAGGGTACAATGAGCAGTTCTTC
TRBD1,TRBV19,TRBJ1-1,NA,CATRSGQGETEAFF,TGTGCCACGAGGAGCGGACAGGGGGAAACTGAAGCTTTCTTT
NA,TRBV11-3,TRBJ1-4,NA,CASSATGRVNEKLFF,TGTGCCAGCAGCGCAACAGGGCGGGTGAATGAAAAACTGTTTTTT
NA,TRBV10-3,TRBJ2-3,NA,CAIRTGEIDTQYF,TGTGCCATCAGAACGGGGGAGATAGATACGCAGTATTTT
TRBD1,TRBV10-3,TRBJ2-2,NA,CAISKTGQGTGELFF,TGTGCCATCAGTAAGACGGGACAGGGAACCGGGGAGCTGTTTTTT
NA,TRBV2,TRBJ1-6,NA,CASSVEGVNSPLHF,TGTGCCAGCAGTGTTGAAGGAGTTAATTCACCCCTCCACTTT
NA,TRBV19,TRBJ2-7,NA,CASSHTGEPGGVQYF,TGTGCCAGTAGTCATACAGGGGAGCCGGGGGGGGTCCAGTACTTC
NA,TRBV19,TRBJ1-4,NA,CASSRVGGGTNEKLFF,TGTGCCAGTAGTCGAGTCGGAGGGGGGACTAATGAAAAACTGTTTTTT
TRBD1,TRBV5-4,TRBJ1-1,NA,CASSEGQGAGVEAFF,TGTGCCAGCAGCGAGGGACAGGGGGCGGGTGTTGAAGCTTTCTTT
NA,TRBV30,TRBJ1-1,NA,CAWSSTPGTEAFF,TGTGCCTGGAGTTCAACACCAGGCACTGAAGCTTTCTTT
NA,TRBV5-5,TRBJ1-1,NA,CASSLGALNTEAFF,TGTGCCAGCAGCTTGGGTGCCTTGAACACTGAAGCTTTCTTT
NA,TRBV4-1,TRBJ2-5,NA,CASSQGPTSQETQYF,TGCGCCAGCAGCCAAGGACCGACTAGCCAAGAGACCCAGTACTTC
NA,TRBV25-1,TRBJ2-5,NA,CASSEALIQETQYF,TGTGCCAGCAGTGAAGCCCTGATCCAAGAGACCCAGTACTTC
TRBD1,TRBV5-6,TRBJ2-3,NA,CASSLWTGGPDTQYF,TGTGCCAGCAGCCTATGGACAGGGGGCCCAGATACGCAGTATTTT
NA,TRBV7-2,TRBJ1-4,NA,CASSLRGGGLSEKLFF,TGTGCCAGCAGCTTAAGGGGAGGAGGTCTAAGTGAAAAACTGTTTTTT
NA,TRBV5-1,TRBJ1-6,NA,CASSLKTDSPLHF,TGCGCCAGCAGCTTAAAGACCGATTCACCCCTCCACTTT
NA,TRBV7-2,TRBJ2-2,NA,CASSSSLFWAGELFF,TGTGCCAGCAGCTCGAGCCTGTTCTGGGCTGGGGAGCTGTTTTTT
NA,TRBV5-1,TRBJ2-5,NA,CASSTPGGWEETQYF,TGCGCCAGCAGTACGCCTGGGGGTTGGGAAGAGACCCAGTACTTC
NA,TRBV15,TRBJ1-5,NA,CATAGPGARPQHF,TGTGCCACAGCAGGGCCCGGGGCAAGGCCCCAGCATTTT
NA,TRBV9,TRBJ1-1,NA,CASSGGIGSAAEAFF,TGTGCCAGCAGCGGAGGCATAGGCTCGGCGGCTGAAGCTTTCTTT
NA,TRBV5-1,TRBJ2-4,NA,CASSSTYRRTKNIQYF,TGCGCCAGCAGCTCTACGTATCGGAGGACCAAAAACATTCAGTACTTC
NA,TRBV6-6,TRBJ2-3,NA,CASSHPRDTQYF,TGTGCCAGCAGTCATCCCAGGGATACGCAGTATTTT
NA,TRBV7-7,TRBJ1-4,NA,CASSLDEKLFF,TGTGCCAGCAGCTTAGATGAAAAACTGTTTTTT
NA,TRBV7-2,TRBJ1-2,NA,CASSLVADTGYTF,TGTGCCAGCAGCTTAGTGGCAGATACAGGCTACACCTTC
NA,TRBV7-2,TRBJ1-4,NA,CASSAYGVTNEKLFF,TGTGCCAGCAGCGCCTACGGTGTCACTAATGAAAAACTGTTTTTT
NA,TRBV13,TRBJ1-2,once,CASSFEQGYTF,TGTGCCAGCAGCTTCGAGCAGGGCTACACCTTC
NA,TRBV30,TRBJ1-1,NA,CAWSRTGRGTEAFF,TGTGCCTGGAGCCGCACAGGGAGGGGCACTGAAGCTTTCTTT
TRBD1,TRBV6-5,TRBJ1-1,NA,CASSQTGHMNTEAFF,TGTGCCAGCAGTCAGACAGGGCATATGAACACTGAAGCTTTCTTT
NA,TRBV9,TRBJ1-2,NA,CASSEASLGGRYTF,TGTGCCAGCAGCGAGGCCTCTTTGGGGGGACGCTACACCTTC
NA,TRBV5-4,TRBJ2-2,NA,CASSLDTGELFF,TGTGCCAGCAGTTTGGACACCGGGGAGCTGTTTTTT
NA,TRBV7-8,TRBJ2-2,NA,CASSFSTGELFF,TGTGCCAGCAGTTTCAGCACCGGGGAGCTGTTTTTT
TRBD1,TRBV11-2,TRBJ1-4,NA,CASSNRQGSEKLFF,TGTGCCAGCAGCAACCGACAGGGGAGTGAAAAACTGTTTTTT